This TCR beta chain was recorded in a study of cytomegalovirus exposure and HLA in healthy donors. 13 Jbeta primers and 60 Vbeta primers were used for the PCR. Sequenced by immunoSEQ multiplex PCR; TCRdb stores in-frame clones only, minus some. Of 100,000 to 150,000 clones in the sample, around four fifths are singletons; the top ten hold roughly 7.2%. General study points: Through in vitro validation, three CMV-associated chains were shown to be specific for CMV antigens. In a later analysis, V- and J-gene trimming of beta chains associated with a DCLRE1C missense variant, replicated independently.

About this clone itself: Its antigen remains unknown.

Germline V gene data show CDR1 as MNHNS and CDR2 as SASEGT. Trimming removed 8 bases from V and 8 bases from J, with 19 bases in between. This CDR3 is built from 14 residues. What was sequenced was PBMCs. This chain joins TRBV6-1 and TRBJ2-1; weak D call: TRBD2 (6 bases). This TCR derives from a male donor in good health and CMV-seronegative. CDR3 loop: CASGSGARTDEQFF. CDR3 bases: TGTGCCAGCGGATCGGGAGCGCGAACCGATGAGCAGTTCTTC.